This T cell receptor beta chain was obtained from a study of regulatory T cells in long-lasting Graves disease. Time point reported: persistent/refractory GD, antithyroid drugs over 5 years with positive TRAb. Scientists built the TCR library using RNA that was extracted from PBMCs. From each patient, around 9 milliliters of peripheral blood was drawn and collected into an EDTA anticoagulant tube. Sequencing libraries for TCR beta were prepared with iRepertoire HTBI primers and Arm-PCR of CDR3 regions. One entry per CDR3 protein results from TCRdb running MiXCR on the multiplex PCR reads. Altogether about 290,000 distinct CDR3 sequences are present, 22% being singletons, with the ten largest covering around 50%. The V gene lost 0 bases and the J gene lost 8 bases, with 7 bases spanning the gap. CDR1 and CDR2 from the germline V gene are WSHSY and SAAADI. The CDR3 length is 12 residues.

This TCR was recovered from a female donor with Graves disease. This material consisted of peripheral blood mononuclear cells (PBMCs), taken when the disease was refractory, from a patient treated with antithyroid drugs. This chain links TRBV10-2 with TRBJ1-1; D is undetermined. This CDR3 is CASSESRFEAFF. DNA for the CDR3: TGCGCCAGCAGTGAGTCCCGGTTCGAAGCTTTCTTT.